The clone carrying this T cell receptor beta chain was detected only once. Per the germline V gene, CDR1 is SGHTA and CDR2 is FQGNSA. Trimming cost V 4 bases and J 5 bases; bases outside gene matches: 7. The CDR3 is 15 residues long. This sample is part of a study of blood T cell repertoires in COVID-19. Study summary: The study drew acute and convalescent COVID-19 samples from the United States, Italy and Spain.

The assay was immunoSEQ multiplex PCR, and TCRdb's table has in-frame clones only and misses some. The sample has about 70,000 clones; nearly 80% are singletons. Sequenced sample: peripheral blood. The sequence was obtained from a woman aged 55-69 years with acute or convalescent COVID-19. The V call is TRBV7-2, the J call TRBJ1-4; 7 bases align to TRBD1. CDR3 sequence: CASSSQGVENEKLFF. CDR3 DNA sequence: TGTGCCAGCAGCTCGCAGGGGGTAGAAAATGAAAAACTGTTTTTT.